This TCR beta chain is drawn from a study of T-cell reconstitution after alpha-beta-depleted transplantation in children. Study-wide results and caveats: Several hundred expanded graft clones reportedly were the source of alpha-beta T cells about two months after transplant.

V dropped 1 base and J dropped 2; count of bases not matched to a gene: 2. Germline CDR1 and CDR2: LGHDT and YNNKEL (reference sequence). This CDR3 has 16 residues. TCRbeta library construction was performed incorporating unique molecular identifiers. In TCRdb, the PCR reads were re-called with MiXCR into one record per CDR3 protein. Counted here are approximately 110,000 distinct CDR3 sequences, around 23% occurring once; the ten biggest clones make up about 11%. Many counts were recorded for this clonotype. Its antigen is not known. The source material was PBMCs, mostly from graft donor cells, sampled 180 days after TCRalphabeta/CD19-depleted stem cell transplant. The clonotype originates from a male patient between 2 and 10 years old who had a stem cell transplant for chronic granulomatous disease, so the T cells may come from the graft donor. The chain uses TRBV3-1 and TRBJ2-1, with TRBD1 matching over 10 bases. The CDR3 loop reads CASSQVGTGAYNEQFF. CDR3 coding DNA: TGTGCCAGCAGCCAAGTAGGGACAGGGGCCTACAATGAGCAGTTCTTC.